A single sample is the source of the 20 T cell receptor beta chains below, sequenced in a study of shared clonotypes between healthy human individuals. Profiling relied on immunoSEQ multiplex PCR, and the TCRdb table lists in-frame clones only, not all of them. The sample lists 650,000 to 750,000 clones, roughly 78% seen once, with about 1.7% in the top ten. Sequencing was performed on memory CD4+ T cells sorted from blood. Subset indicated: CD45RA-negative fraction. The source of these receptors is a woman under 40 in good health.

Ten or more counts support this clone. V gene TRBV5-8 combines with J gene TRBJ1-3, with 8 bases aligning to TRBD1. Per germline, CDR1 SGHTS and CDR2 YDEGEE. The CDR3 has 17 amino acids. J gave up 2 bases and V 0 bases, and 7 bases lay outside the gene matches. CDR3 residues: CASSLVAGGSPGNTIYF. CDR3 sequence (DNA): TGTGCCAGCAGCTTGGTTGCAGGGGGCTCCCCTGGAAACACCATATATTTT.

The chain has TRBV19 and TRBJ2-7; 8 nucleotides agree with TRBD1. This CDR3 has 15 residues. Unmatched junction bases numbered 6, after V lost 0 bases and J lost 5 bases. Germline V gene sequence: CDR1 LNHDA, CDR2 SQIVND (reference sequence). As DNA, the CDR3 is TGTGCCAGTAGTATAGAGGCAGGGGGCTACCACGAGCAGTACTTC. Translating it yields CASSIEAGGYHEQYF.

V is TRBV4-1 and J is TRBJ2-3, with TRBD2 matching over 11 bases. Germline-derived CDR1 and CDR2 are MGHRA and YSYEKL. The CDR3 is made up of 16 amino acids. V gave up 2 bases and J gave up 2 bases; unmatched junction bases: 3. CDR3 sequence reads: CASSQFSGRDTDTQYF. DNA for the CDR3: TGCGCCAGCAGCCAATTTAGCGGGAGGGACACAGATACGCAGTATTTT.

This clone was picked up a small number of times. This chain connects TRBV5-1 to TRBJ1-1; 7 bases align to TRBD1. The V gene's germline CDR1 is SGHRS and CDR2 YFSETQ. The V gene end was trimmed by 2 bases and the J gene end by 1 base; junction bases not matched to a gene: 2. The CDR3 contains 14 residues. The CDR3: CASSFTGANTEAFF. CDR3 coding DNA: TGCGCCAGCAGCTTTACAGGGGCGAACACTGAAGCTTTCTTT.

The chain joins TRBV7-9 to TRBJ2-1, with 7 bases lining up with TRBD1. The CDR3 loop spans 15 amino acids. Germline V CDR1 and CDR2: SEHNR, FQNEAQ (reference sequence). The J segment lost 10 bases and the V segment lost 5 bases, leaving 14 bases of the junction unmatched. Written as DNA, the CDR3 is TGTGCCAGCAGCCCCTACAGGGGCGGACACCGCGAGCAGTTCTTC. Its protein product is CASSPYRGGHREQFF.

This clone appeared a few times. This sequence joins TRBV6-6 and TRBJ2-7, with 8 bases aligning to TRBD2. V shed 5 bases, J shed 5 bases, and the junction held 14 bases outside the gene matches. Per germline, CDR1 MNHNY and CDR2 SVGAGI (reference sequence). The CDR3 has 16 residues. For the CDR3, the DNA is TGTGCCAGCAGTCCTCAGGCTCCGGGACTAGGAGACGAGCAGTACTTC. Its translation: CASSPQAPGLGDEQYF.

The chain uses TRBV5-6 and TRBJ2-5, with TRBD2 matching over 8 bases. Unmatched junction bases numbered 6, after V lost 1 base and J lost 1 base. This CDR3 spans 16 amino acids. Germline V lookup: CDR1 SGHDT, CDR2 YYEEEE. The CDR3 coding sequence is TGTGCCAGCAGCTTGTTCGGGAGGGCCTCCCAAGAGACCCAGTACTTC. It codes for CASSLFGRASQETQYF.

This clone was detected once. The chain is built from TRBV4-1 and TRBJ1-5, with D possibly being TRBD1 (5 bases). Germline V lookup: CDR1 MGHRA, CDR2 YSYEKL. Trimming pared 1 base from V and 7 bases from J, leaving 11 bases between. This CDR3 is 14 amino acids long. The CDR3 is CASSQGTNKQPQHF. The CDR3 nucleotides are TGCGCCAGCAGCCAAGGGACAAACAAACAGCCCCAGCATTTT.

The chain uses TRBV10-3 and TRBJ2-7, with 10 bases lining up with TRBD2. The germline V gene encodes CDR1 ENHRY and CDR2 SYGVKD. Losses at the gene ends were 3 bases for V and 3 bases for J; bases not matched to a gene: 5. The CDR3 is 15 residues long. The CDR3 DNA reads as TGTGCCATCAGTGAAGGACTAGCGGAGAACTACGAGCAGTACTTC. As protein: CAISEGLAENYEQYF.

The chain is built from TRBV28 and TRBJ2-7; D possibly corresponds to TRBD2 (5 bases). The CDR3 is 14 residues long. Germline CDR1 and CDR2: MDHEN and SYDVKM. The germline V and J ends were trimmed by 2 bases and 0 bases, with 8 bases remaining between them. CDR3 nucleotides: TGTGCCAGCAGTTTAAGGGAGAGCTCCTACGAGCAGTACTTC. It encodes CASSLRESSYEQYF.

The rearrangement joins TRBV28 to TRBJ1-6; no definite D call. The germline gives CDR1 MDHEN, CDR2 SYDVKM. The V and J ends lost 6 bases and 9 bases respectively, with 12 bases between them. This CDR3 has 13 amino acids. This CDR3 reads CASRTEGFSPLHF. The CDR3 DNA sequence: TGTGCCAGCAGGACTGAAGGGTTTTCACCCCTCCACTTT.

This clone was found once. This chain links TRBV7-8 with TRBJ2-7; possible D gene TRBD2, 5 bases. CDR1 SGHVS and CDR2 FQNEAQ come from the germline V gene. This CDR3 region has 16 residues. Trimming left V 3 bases short and J 5 bases short, with 20 bases between. The CDR3 DNA sequence: TGTGCCAGCAGCTTCGGTCTTGAGGGCGTCTCGGACGAGCAGTACTTC. Protein sequence: CASSFGLEGVSDEQYF.

The genes are TRBV11-3 and TRBJ2-1, with D possibly being TRBD1 or TRBD2 (5 bases each). The CDR3 runs to 15 residues. The V gene lost 1 base and the J gene lost 9 bases, with 16 bases spanning the gap. Germline CDR1 is SGHNT and CDR2 is YENEEA. This CDR3 reads CASSLGDPSTSEQFF. In DNA, the CDR3 is TGTGCCAGCAGCTTAGGGGACCCTTCGACGTCTGAGCAGTTCTTC.

With regard to this clone: Within the sample, other DNA sequences also encode this same CDR3. The genes are TRBV5-1 and TRBJ1-1; weak D call: TRBD1 (6 bases). This CDR3 has 15 residues. V was trimmed by 5 bases and J by 1 base, leaving 15 bases between them. Germline CDR1 SGHRS, CDR2 YFSETQ. The CDR3 DNA is TGCGCCAGCAGAGGGGGAGACGCAGAGAACACTGAAGCTTTCTTT. Its protein is CASRGGDAENTEAFF.

This clone was found a few times. J is TRBJ2-5 and V is TRBV20-1, with a tentative D call TRBD1 (6 bases). The J call could be wrong; TRBJ2-7 is a better fit for the DNA end. CDR3 size: 11 residues. Germline loops: CDR1 DFQATT, CDR2 SNEGSKA (reference sequence). The CDR3 region has the DNA TGCAGTGCTAGGGACAGCTACGAGCAGTACTTC. It codes for CSARDSYEQYF.

The rearrangement uses TRBV11-2 and TRBJ2-7; weak D call: TRBD2 (5 bases). The germline V and J ends were trimmed by 1 base and 4 bases, with 8 bases remaining between them. The CDR3 has 13 amino acids. Germline CDR1 SGHAT, CDR2 FQNNGV. In DNA, the CDR3 is TGTGCCAGCAGCTTAGGGGAGCGTTACGAGCAGTACTTC. It yields the protein CASSLGERYEQYF.

This chain joins TRBV5-1 and TRBJ1-4; 10 bases agree with TRBD1. V gave up 4 bases and J gave up 3 bases; unmatched junction bases: 9. The CDR3 contains 17 residues. The germline CDR1 and CDR2 sequences are SGHRS and YFSETQ. Here the CDR3 DNA reads TGCGCCAGCAGCCTGGGGGGACAGGGGATACCTAATGAAAAACTGTTTTTT. This gives the protein CASSLGGQGIPNEKLFF.

This clone was detected a few times. The chain has TRBV5-1 and TRBJ2-5; 12 positions match TRBD1. Germline trimming cut 4 bases from V and 5 bases from J; bases unmatched to any gene: 12. CDR1 SGHRS and CDR2 YFSETQ come from the germline V gene. This CDR3 region has 17 residues. The CDR3 sequence: CASSVGTGGELGETQYF. CDR3 in DNA: TGCGCCAGCAGCGTTGGGACAGGGGGCGAACTGGGGGAGACCCAGTACTTC.

The chain joins TRBV5-1 to TRBJ2-3, with 14 bases lining up with TRBD2. Germline trimming cut 6 bases from V and 5 bases from J; bases unmatched to any gene: 5. Germline CDR1 reads SGHRS; CDR2 reads YFSETQ. CDR3 length equals 15 residues. In DNA form, the CDR3 reads TGCGCCAGCACAGGGACTAGCGGGAGTGGAGATACGCAGTATTTT. Amino acids: CASTGTSGSGDTQYF.

On this clone itself: Other DNA variants within this sample encode the same CDR3. V is TRBV28 and J is TRBJ1-5; D might be TRBD1 (5 bases). V lost 6 bases and J lost 0, with 6 bases in between. This CDR3 spans 13 amino acids. Germline CDR1 reads MDHEN; CDR2 reads SYDVKM. DNA for the CDR3: TGTGCCAGCAGGGGGGGTAGCAATCAGCCCCAGCATTTT. Translation gives CASRGGSNQPQHF. Full variable domain (outside the CDR3, taken from reference TRBV28 and TRBJ1-5): DVKVTQSSRYLVKRTGEKVFLECVQDMDHENMFWYRQDPGLGLRLIYFSYDVKMKEKGDIPEGYSVSREKKERFSLILESASTNQTSMYLCASRGGSNQPQHFGDGTRLSIL.